The source of this TCR beta chain is a study of identical twins. This clonotype turned up a few times. Antigen unknown. CDR3 length: 13 residues. The ends were cut back, 3 bases at V and 2 bases at J, with 5 bases in the middle. Germline loops: CDR1 DFQATT, CDR2 SNEGSKA (reference sequence). Study findings and constraints: Models predicted less out-of-frame TCR alpha sharing in monozygotic twins than was found. The study drew conclusions from cross-sectional statistical analysis, not from following the same donors. Those out-of-frame alpha sequences shared by twins showed an excess of low generation probability.

Unique molecular identifiers were in the cDNA, with template-switch universal primer binding. TCRdb itself ran the 5' RACE reads through MiXCR, one entry per CDR3 protein. The sample shows fewer than 250,000 distinct CDR3 sequences, approximately 7.3% of them seen only once. The data were also submitted as part of a second study, on yellow fever vaccine responses in identical twins.

The chain links TRBV20-1 to TRBJ1-6; D not resolved. Sequencing input: CD8+ T cells sorted from blood. The receptor comes from a woman in her late teens or twenties in good health. This chain's CDR3 is CSARGPYNSPLHF. Written as DNA, the CDR3 is TGCAGTGCTAGGGGCCCCTATAATTCACCCCTCCACTTT.